Sequencing of this T cell receptor (beta chain) was carried out in a study of blood T cell repertoires in COVID-19. Study-wide background: From the United States, Italy and Spain came samples of acute and convalescent COVID-19. Nucleic acid was either cDNA or gDNA, and it came from T cells, B-cell-depleted T cells, or PBMCs.

Original handling: By means of reference gene primer amplification, nucleated cell counts were estimated. Libraries were prepared by immunoSEQ multiplex PCR; TCRdb keeps only in-frame clonotypes and omits some of them. V, J and clone size were drawn from that table, and D and trimming were deduced from the DNA. The repertoire holds about 170,000 clones, with 65% to 85% as singletons. From germline, CDR1 is SGHTA and CDR2 FQGNSA. Unmatched junction bases numbered 9, after V lost 4 bases and J lost 3 bases. The CDR3 runs to 18 residues. The chain links TRBV7-2 to TRBJ2-2; 12 nucleotides align to TRBD2. The sequence came from a woman aged 55-69 years with acute or convalescent COVID-19. The sample consisted of peripheral blood. The CDR3 DNA sequence: TGTGCCAGCAGCTCCCTACCACTAGCGGGGGGCTACACCGGGGAGCTGTTTTTT. Translated, it gives CASSSLPLAGGYTGELFF. Complete variable domain (other parts from reference TRBV7-2 and TRBJ2-2): GAGVSQSPSNKVTEKGKDVELRCDPISGHTALYWYRQSLGQGLEFLIYFQGNSAPDKSGLPSDRFSAERTGGSVSTLTIQRTQQEDSAVYLCASSSLPLAGGYTGELFFGEGSRLTVL.